This T cell receptor (beta chain) was observed in a study of cytomegalovirus exposure and HLA in healthy donors. General observations from the study: Later on, an analysis tied 15,000 or so TCR beta sequences to HLA alleles at 0.05 false discovery rate. The study designated around 150 TCR beta chains cytomegalovirus-associated.

Remarks on this clone: The target antigen is unknown.

Germline loops: CDR1 SGHRS, CDR2 YFSETQ. The V gene lost 6 bases and the J gene lost 4 bases, with 13 bases spanning the gap. The CDR3 totals 13 residues. The PCR used 60 Vbeta and 13 Jbeta primers. The method was immunoSEQ multiplex PCR; TCRdb's version includes in-frame clones alone and lacks a portion of them. The sample consists of about 100,000 clones, around four fifths of them appearing once. Sequenced material: PBMCs. This sequence originates from a man in his forties or fifties in good health and CMV-seropositive. This rearrangement joins TRBV5-1 to TRBJ1-1, with D perhaps TRBD1 (6 bases). CDR3 bases: TGCGCCAGCAACTACCAAGGGGGCACTGAAGCTTTCTTT. Amino acids: CASNYQGGTEAFF.